Reported below is one T cell receptor (beta chain). This clone turned up a few times. The antigen it recognizes is unknown. No quality values exist for individual bases; no much larger clone is one base distant. The data were obtained in a study of follicular helper T cells after annual influenza vaccination (dated by TCRdb to the late 2010s). With regard to the full study: Blood was collected on days 0, 7 and 28 after each seasonal influenza vaccination. Samples from 2013-2014 were cryopreserved, whereas samples from about 2015 were processed immediately after collection. One week after vaccination, a second recruited cohort of 12 to 13 subjects (Table S1) displayed a similar ICOS+CD38+ cTfh response. Some subjects were followed across successive annual vaccinations spanning the 2013-2014, 2014-2015 and 2015-2016 seasons to study recall of cTfh clones. Multi-year samples were available from six subjects, with four subjects covering two vaccination seasons and two subjects covering three seasons.

Study-level results and caveats: Day 7 ICOS+CD38+ clones were most often found later in ICOS-CD38- cTfh, suggesting that subset may serve as a memory reservoir. ICOS+CD38+ cTfh clonality correlated with the frequency of that population, and its change correlated with the change in circulating plasmablast frequency. Rare clonotypes could not be sampled because productive TCRB sequences were recovered from only about 9.5-23% of the analyzed cells. With successive annual vaccinations, a recurrent oligoclonal ICOS+CD38+ cTfh response was recalled, and this response contained tetramer and AIM influenza-specific clonotypes.

Taken from cysteine to phenylalanine, the CDR3 has 14 residues. The read is trimmed to its CDR3 DNA, 42 bases read in frame from base 1. The germline V gene sets CDR1 to MNHNS and CDR2 to SASEGT. Trimming removed 2 bases from V and 7 bases from J, leaving 9 bases between the germline ends. According to the study, the label for this sample's time point signals: 2014-2015 season, pre-vaccination. TCRB sequencing was used to follow sorted CD4 subsets from the blood of adults before and after they were given the seasonal inactivated influenza vaccine (Fluvarix). To be eligible, subjects had to be community-dwelling and could not have received an influenza vaccine during the previous 6 months. Influenza vaccine contraindications, substance abuse, HIV/AIDS, active malignancy, immunomodulatory medication and active illness such as respiratory infection were included among the exclusion criteria. At each time point, somewhere between 40 and 100 mL of blood was taken. Circulating Tfh were defined as non-naive CD4+CXCR5+PD-1+ cells and sorted into ICOS+CD38+ and ICOS-CD38- fractions. PBMC were isolated using Ficoll-Paque PLUS or SepMate separation. Cell subsets were sorted from PBMC on a BD FACS Aria before DNA extraction.

The method was the immunoSEQ multiplex PCR assay. Adaptive Biotechnologies handled the TCRB amplification, library preparation, sequencing and preliminary bioinformatics at Survey level resolution. TCRB sequencing used multiplex PCR amplification of genomic DNA from sorted cTfh populations. Concerning the study's data processing: In R, clonality was calculated as 1 minus the normalized Shannon entropy, and the Gini index was computed using the R package ineq. Overlap score was the summed counts of shared sequences divided by total counts of all sequences in both compared samples. Fisher's exact test, with an assumed theoretical repertoire of 10^7 TCRB sequences, was used to assess the significance of shared clonotypes. TCRdb took over this immuneACCESS table, retaining in-frame rearrangements with V and J assigned. Such tables are incomplete; in checked studies, under half of the missing clones stem from an unresolved V gene, and the remainder is unexplained. The V and J calls and clone size were taken over from that table, and D and trimming were inferred from the DNA. A total of about 8,300 clones appear in this sample, roughly 82% of them only once. The top ten clonotypes cover less than 1.3% of the sample.

The specimen was CXCR5+ CD38- circulating T follicular helper cells from blood, collected on the day of influenza vaccination. Taken with the paper, the label for cell subset or site translates to: circulating Tfh, non-naive CD4+CXCR5+PD-1+ (ICOS+CD38+ or ICOS-CD38-). This clonotype was sampled from an adult who received the influenza vaccine. The receptor chain draws on TRBV6-1 and TRBJ1-6; no D gene can be assigned with confidence. The DNA is as follows: TGTGCCAGCAGTGAAATACTACTAAATTCACCCCTCCACTTT. Its coded protein is CASSEILLNSPLHF.